Included here is one T cell receptor beta chain sequence, with context. This specimen belongs to a study of OX40 agonist ivuxolimab in advanced cancers. Sampling times: baseline, cycle 4 day 1, cycle 7 day 1. There are 14 residues in the CDR3. Per germline, CDR1 SNHLY and CDR2 FYNNEI. Trimming took 3 bases from V and 5 from J; bases not matched to a gene: 6. Assay used: immunoSEQ multiplex PCR; TCRdb lists only in-frame clones, some missing. The data contain around 76,000 clones, 94% of them singletons. Sequenced here: CD4+ or CD8+ T cells sorted from blood, sampled in a trial of the OX40 agonist ivuxolimab. This TCR was recovered from an adult with an advanced solid tumor such as melanoma, head and neck, liver or kidney cancer. V gene TRBV2 combines with J gene TRBJ2-7, with 8 positions matching TRBD1. DNA of the CDR3: TGTGCCAGCAGTGAGGGGCAGGGGGCCGACGAGCAGTACTTC. This encodes CASSEGQGADEQYF.